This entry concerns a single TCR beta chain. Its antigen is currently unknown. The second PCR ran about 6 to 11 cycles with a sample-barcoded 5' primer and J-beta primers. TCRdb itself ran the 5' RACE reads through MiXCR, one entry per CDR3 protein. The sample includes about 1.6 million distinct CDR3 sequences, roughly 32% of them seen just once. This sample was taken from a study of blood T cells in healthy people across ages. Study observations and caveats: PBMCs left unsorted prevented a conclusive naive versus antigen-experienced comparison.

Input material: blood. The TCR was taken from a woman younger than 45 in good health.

The CDR3 protein is CSASPGAGGGYGYTF. The CDR3 DNA reads as TGCAGTGCTAGCCCCGGTGCAGGGGGCGGGTATGGCTACACCTTC. This chain joins TRBV20-1 and TRBJ1-2; TRBD1 matches 8 bases. Germline CDR1 is DFQATT and CDR2 is SNEGSKA (reference sequence). There are 15 residues in the CDR3. Germline trimming cut 3 bases from V and 5 bases from J; bases unmatched to any gene: 11.